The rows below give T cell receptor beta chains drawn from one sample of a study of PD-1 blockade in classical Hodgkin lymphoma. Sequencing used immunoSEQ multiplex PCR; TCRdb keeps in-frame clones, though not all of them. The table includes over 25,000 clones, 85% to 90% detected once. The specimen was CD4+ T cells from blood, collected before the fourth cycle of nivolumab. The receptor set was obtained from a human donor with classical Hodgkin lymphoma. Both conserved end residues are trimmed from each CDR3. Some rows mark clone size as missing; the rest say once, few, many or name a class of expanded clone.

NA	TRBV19	ASRGRLEKLF
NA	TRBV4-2	ASSQDQDSNQPQH
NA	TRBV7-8	ASSLKQGTNEKLF
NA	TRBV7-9	ASSFVSYEQY
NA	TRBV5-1	ASSLGGTKAYEQY
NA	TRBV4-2	ASSQGQQTYNSPLH
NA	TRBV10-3	AISAGGPPYEQY
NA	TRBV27	ASSLGLAGIYEQY
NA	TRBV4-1	ASSPGLTYEQY
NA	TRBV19	ASTIQGTHTEAF
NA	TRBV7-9	ASSFNTGTRNQPQH
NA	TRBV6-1	ASSERGGSGANVLT
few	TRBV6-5	ASSYSTTVTQY
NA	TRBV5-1	ASSFGQGPDTQY
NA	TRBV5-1	ASSLKRHGGEPQH
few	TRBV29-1	SVETSSSYNEQF
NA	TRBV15	ATSRDLGTVKGDH
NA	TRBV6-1	ASREGPGQGVYEQY
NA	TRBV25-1	ASSAPLSSGSRYEQF
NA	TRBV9	ASSVGGTGLEKLF
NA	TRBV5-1	ASSLFTGSIRADTQY
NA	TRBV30	AWSGTGGSYEQY
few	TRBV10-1	ASSPGTGYGYT
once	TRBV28	ASSLTGLGRETQY
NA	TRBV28	ASSPHGQAGANVLT
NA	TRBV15	ATSREAGRNTIY
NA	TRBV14	ASSQASYYEQY
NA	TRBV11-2	ASSLGLDNEQF
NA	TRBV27	ASRAGGDTGELF
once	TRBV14	ASSPTGQVYYEQY
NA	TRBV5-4	ASSLFRVDTQY
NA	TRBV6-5	ASSRDRTYEQY
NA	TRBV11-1	ASSRTGLPPGELF
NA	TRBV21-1	ASSGLTQGYT
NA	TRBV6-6	ASSKRQGTYEQY
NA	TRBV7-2	ASPPYGGHSGANVLT
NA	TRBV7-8	ASSSMTRNTEAF
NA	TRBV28	ASSFVSGLSYNEQF
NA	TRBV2	ASRPRGVDGYT
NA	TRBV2	ASRRNSATDTQY
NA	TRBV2	ASNQGGGRAYEQY
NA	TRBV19	ASKAGGGHEQY
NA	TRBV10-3	AIGTGDNSPLH
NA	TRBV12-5	ASGLASTDTQY